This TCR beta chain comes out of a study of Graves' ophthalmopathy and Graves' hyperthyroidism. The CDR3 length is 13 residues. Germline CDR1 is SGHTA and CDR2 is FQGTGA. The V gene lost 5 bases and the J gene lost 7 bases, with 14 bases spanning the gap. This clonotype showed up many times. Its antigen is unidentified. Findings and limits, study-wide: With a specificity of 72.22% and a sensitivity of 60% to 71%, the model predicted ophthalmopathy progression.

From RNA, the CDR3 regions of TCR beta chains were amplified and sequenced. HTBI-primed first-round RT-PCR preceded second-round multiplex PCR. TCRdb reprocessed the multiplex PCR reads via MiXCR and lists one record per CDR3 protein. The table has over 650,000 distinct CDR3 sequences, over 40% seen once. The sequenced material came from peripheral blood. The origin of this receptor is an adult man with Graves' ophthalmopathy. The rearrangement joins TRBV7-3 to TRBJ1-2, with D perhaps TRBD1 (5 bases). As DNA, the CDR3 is TGTGCCAGCAGCGATAGGGGCAGGGCTGGCTACACCTTC. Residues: CASSDRGRAGYTF.